A single sample is the source of the 13 T cell receptor beta chains below, sequenced in a study of blood T cell repertoires in COVID-19. TCRdb's table, derived via immunoSEQ multiplex PCR, lists solely in-frame clones and lacks some. The repertoire has a few hundred thousand clones, 90% of them found once; the top ten carry about 0.57%. The sample taken for sequencing was PBMCs or T cells enriched from blood (not recorded which). The receptors come from a man between 18 and 35 years old who had recovered from COVID-19.

A word on this clone: Distinct nucleotide sequences in the sample also encode this CDR3. V and J are TRBV9 and TRBJ1-6; possibly TRBD1 for D (5 bases). This CDR3 comprises 15 residues. Per germline, CDR1 SGDLS and CDR2 YYNGEE. With 0 bases removed from V and 6 bases from J, the gap between germline ends came to 10 bases. The CDR3 is CASSVVQGGNSPLHF. CDR3 DNA sequence: TGTGCCAGCAGCGTAGTGCAGGGAGGTAATTCACCCCTCCACTTT. Supplemented by reference TRBV9 and TRBJ1-6, the full variable domain reads DSGVTQTPKHLITATGQRVTLRCSPRSGDLSVYWYQQSLDQGLQFLIQYYNGEERAKGNILERFSAQQFPDLHSELNLSSLELGDSALYFCASSVVQGGNSPLHFGNGTRLTVT.

V usage is TRBV2 and J usage is TRBJ1-2; 7 bases map to TRBD1. The CDR3 contains 14 residues. Trimming cost V 4 bases and J 1 base; bases outside gene matches: 3. Germline V gene sequence: CDR1 SNHLY, CDR2 FYNNEI. The CDR3 loop reads CASSGGTVNYGYTF. The CDR3 DNA follows: TGTGCCAGCAGTGGCGGGACAGTTAACTATGGCTACACCTTC.

The rearrangement uses TRBV9 and TRBJ2-2; D may be TRBD2 (7 bases). The CDR3 runs 19 residues. Looked up from germline, CDR1 is SGDLS and CDR2 is YYNGEE. V was shortened by 6 bases and J by 6 bases, with 30 bases between the two germline ends. Here the CDR3 DNA reads TGTGCCAGCACCGGACTGGAGTCCGGGAGTACAGGGAGGGCCGGGGAGCTGTTTTTT. Encoded protein: CASTGLESGSTGRAGELFF.

The rearrangement joins TRBV2 to TRBJ1-1; D may be TRBD1 (5 bases). The CDR3 has 15 residues. Germline values: CDR1 SNHLY, CDR2 FYNNEI. Trimming left V 10 bases short and J 3 bases short, with 21 bases between. The CDR3 DNA sequence: TGTGCCACCGTGGGACTCCCAAGGGCGGACACTGAAGCTTTCTTT. This translates into CATVGLPRADTEAFF.

The rearrangement links TRBV9 to TRBJ2-5, with TRBD2 matching 8 bases. Unmatched junction bases numbered 7, after V lost 6 bases and J lost 3 bases. CDR1 and CDR2 (germline): SGDLS, YYNGEE. The CDR3 totals 14 residues. In DNA form, the CDR3 reads TGTGCCAGCAACCCCGGAGCGGGAGAAGAGACCCAGTACTTC. This codes for CASNPGAGEETQYF.

This chain links TRBV11-3 with TRBJ1-2; D is unclear. Germline V CDR1 and CDR2: SGHNT, YENEEA. This CDR3 spans 13 amino acids. The V end was cut by 2 bases, the J end by 4 bases, with 8 bases between. The CDR3 coding sequence is TGTGCCAGCAGCTTAAAGGCAGGCTATGGCTACACCTTC. This translates into CASSLKAGYGYTF.

The chain employs TRBV10-2 and TRBJ2-7; 15 bases line up with TRBD2. Germline assignment: CDR1 WSHSY and CDR2 SAAADI. Trimming took 3 bases from V and 3 from J; bases not matched to a gene: 6. CDR3 length equals 17 residues. CDR3 residues: CASSDAGLAGGRYEQYF. The DNA for the CDR3 is TGCGCCAGCAGTGATGCGGGACTAGCGGGAGGTCGCTACGAGCAGTACTTC.

J is TRBJ1-2 and V is TRBV5-5, with 7 bases lining up with TRBD1. CDR3 size: 13 residues. Germline V gene lookup returns CDR1 SGHKS and CDR2 YYEKEE (reference sequence). V trimming: 5 bases; J trimming: 8 bases; junction bases outside the gene matches: 9. The CDR3 region has the DNA TGTGCCAGCAGTCCCGGGACAGCGATAGGCTACACCTTC. It codes for CASSPGTAIGYTF.

This clone was found once. This chain uses TRBV3-1 (or the pseudogene TRBV3-2) with TRBJ2-7, with 12 bases that match TRBD1. The CDR3 is made up of 15 amino acids. Per germline, CDR1 LGHDT and CDR2 YNNKEL (reference sequence). V was pared by 4 bases and J by 2 bases, with 3 bases of the junction left unmatched. CDR3 DNA sequence: TGTGCCAGCAGCCTGGGACAGGGGGCGCCCTACGAGCAGTACTTC. It translates to CASSLGQGAPYEQYF.

This chain links TRBV7-3 with TRBJ1-6, with D hard to call. The length of the CDR3 is 13 residues. Germline loops: CDR1 SGHTA, CDR2 FQGTGA. V lost 1 base to trimming and J lost 8 bases, with 6 bases between them. CDR3: CASSLNSYSPLHF. CDR3 DNA: TGTGCCAGCAGCTTAAATAGCTATTCACCCCTCCACTTT.

The J gene is TRBJ2-1, the V gene TRBV6-5; D perhaps matches TRBD2 (5 bases). CDR3 length equals 13 residues. CDR1 MNHEY and CDR2 SVGAGI come from the germline V gene. Deletions cut 6 bases from V and 4 bases from J, with 10 bases between. The CDR3 DNA reads TGTGCCAGCAGCAACACTAGATACAATGAGCAGTTCTTC. Amino acid sequence: CASSNTRYNEQFF.

This chain links TRBV2 with TRBJ1-6; 7 bases fit TRBD1. V shed 4 bases, J shed 0 bases, and the junction held 3 bases outside the gene matches. Germline values: CDR1 SNHLY, CDR2 FYNNEI. CDR3 length: 16 residues. CDR3 loop: CASSGDRFSYNSPLHF. The CDR3 coding sequence is TGTGCCAGCAGTGGGGACAGATTCTCCTATAATTCACCCCTCCACTTT.

This CDR3 is CASIPSGGAPDTQYF. CDR3 nucleotides: TGTGCCAGTATTCCAAGCGGGGGGGCCCCAGATACGCAGTATTTT. This sequence joins TRBV19 and TRBJ2-3; 10 nucleotides align to TRBD2. Trimming took 7 bases from V and 4 from J; bases not matched to a gene: 8. Germline V gene lookup returns CDR1 LNHDA and CDR2 SQIVND (reference sequence). This CDR3 spans 15 amino acids. Full variable domain (missing parts from reference TRBV19 and TRBJ2-3): DGGITQSPKYLFRKEGQNVTLSCEQNLNHDAMYWYRQDPGQGLRLIYYSQIVNDFQKGDIAEGYSVSREKKESFPLTVTSAQKNPTAFYLCASIPSGGAPDTQYFGPGTRLTVL.